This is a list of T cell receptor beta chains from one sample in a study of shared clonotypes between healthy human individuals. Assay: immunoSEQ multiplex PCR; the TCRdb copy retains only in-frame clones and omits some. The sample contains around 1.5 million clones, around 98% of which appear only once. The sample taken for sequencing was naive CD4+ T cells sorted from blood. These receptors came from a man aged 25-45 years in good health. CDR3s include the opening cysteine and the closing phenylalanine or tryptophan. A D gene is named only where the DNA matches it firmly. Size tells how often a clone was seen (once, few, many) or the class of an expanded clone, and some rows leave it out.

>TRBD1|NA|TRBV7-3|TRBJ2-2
CASSYPGQGIYTGELFF
TGTGCCAGCAGCTACCCGGGACAGGGGATTTACACCGGGGAGCTGTTTTTT
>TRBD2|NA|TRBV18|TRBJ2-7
CASSPIERGYEQYF
TGTGCCAGCTCACCAATCGAGCGGGGCTACGAGCAGTACTTC
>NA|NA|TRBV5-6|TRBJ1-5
CASSRGEAYQPQHF
TGTGCCAGCAGCAGAGGGGAGGCCTATCAGCCCCAGCATTTT
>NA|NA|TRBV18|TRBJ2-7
CASSPGAREQYF
TGTGCCAGCTCACCAGGGGCAAGGGAGCAGTACTTC
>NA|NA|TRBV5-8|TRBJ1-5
CASSSPSKTQHF
TGTGCCAGCAGCTCCCCCAGCAAGACCCAGCATTTT
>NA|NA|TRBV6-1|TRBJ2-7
CASYLVPYEQYF
TGTGCCAGCTATTTGGTGCCCTACGAGCAGTACTTC
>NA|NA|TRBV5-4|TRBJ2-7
CASSPHSTRVNEQYF
TGTGCCAGCAGCCCCCACAGTACGAGGGTCAACGAGCAGTACTTC
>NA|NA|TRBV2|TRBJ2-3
CASSGLGRRFTDTQYF
TGTGCCAGCAGCGGCCTGGGAAGACGGTTTACAGATACGCAGTATTTT
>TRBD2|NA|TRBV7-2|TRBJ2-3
CASSLVRLATDTQYF
TGTGCCAGCAGCTTAGTACGACTAGCCACAGATACGCAGTATTTT
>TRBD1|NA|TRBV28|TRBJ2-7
CASRDRATYEQYF
TGTGCCAGCCGGGACAGGGCGACCTACGAGCAGTACTTC
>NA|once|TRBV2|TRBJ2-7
CASSVEFEQYF
TGTGCCAGCAGTGTGGAGTTCGAGCAGTACTTC
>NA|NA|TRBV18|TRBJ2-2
CASSPLRGTQNTGELFF
TGTGCCAGCTCACCACTTAGGGGGACGCAGAACACCGGGGAGCTGTTTTTT
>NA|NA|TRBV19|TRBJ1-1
CASSIRDTREAFF
TGTGCCAGTAGTATTAGGGACACTAGAGAAGCTTTCTTT
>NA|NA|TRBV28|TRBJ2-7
CASSSTGFSYEQYF
TGTGCCAGCAGTTCCACAGGGTTCTCCTACGAGCAGTACTTC
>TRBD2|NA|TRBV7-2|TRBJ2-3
CASSGASGRFTQYF
TGTGCCAGCAGCGGAGCTAGCGGGAGGTTTACGCAGTATTTT
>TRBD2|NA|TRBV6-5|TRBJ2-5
CASSLSGRLIETQYF
TGTGCCAGCAGTCTTAGCGGGAGACTGATTGAGACCCAGTACTTC
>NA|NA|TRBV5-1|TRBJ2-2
CASYPPPSGELFF
TGCGCCAGCTACCCGCCCCCATCCGGGGAGCTGTTTTTT
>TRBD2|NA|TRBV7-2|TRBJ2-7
CASSSIPPSGTSSYEQYF
TGTGCCAGCAGCTCAATCCCTCCGTCCGGGACTAGCTCATACGAGCAGTACTTC
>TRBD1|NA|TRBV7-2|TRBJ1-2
CASSLTGGRAGYTF
TGTGCCAGCAGCCTGACAGGGGGCCGGGCGGGCTACACCTTC
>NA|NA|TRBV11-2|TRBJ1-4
CASSSQGTRNEKLFF
TGTGCCAGCAGCTCCCAAGGGACCCGGAATGAAAAACTGTTTTTT
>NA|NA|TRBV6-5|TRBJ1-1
CASSAIKGAEAFF
TGTGCCAGCAGTGCCATAAAGGGCGCTGAAGCTTTCTTT
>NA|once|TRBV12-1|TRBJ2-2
CASSLTSGNDGELFF
TGTGCCAGCAGCCTCACTAGCGGGAATGACGGGGAGCTGTTTTTT
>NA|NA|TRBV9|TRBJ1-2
CASSVQGNYGYTF
TGTGCCAGCAGCGTACAGGGGAACTATGGCTACACCTTC
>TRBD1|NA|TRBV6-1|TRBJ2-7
CATVPGQGGSEQYF
TGTGCCACCGTACCGGGACAGGGAGGATCCGAGCAGTACTTC